This T cell receptor (beta chain) comes out of a study of response to subunit inactivated influenza vaccine (dated by TCRdb to 2016 to 2018). Broadly, across the study: To follow how T cells responded to a trivalent subunit inactivated influenza vaccine, the researchers relied on deep quantitative profiling of the T cell receptor repertoire.

V is shortened by 1 base, J by 4 bases, and the region joining them spans 7 bases. Including the terminal cysteine and phenylalanine, the CDR3 comprises 14 residues. Only the CDR3 DNA is retained, 42 bases long and in frame from the first base. For CDR1 and CDR2, the germline V gene lists SGHNT and YENEEA. The paper as a whole reports these results and caveats: The authors proposed that each seasonal influenza vaccination may bring in only a limited number of new T cells.

The library was made by RT-PCR. The listed sequencing device is Illumina HiSeq 2500. TCRdb reprocessed the public reads (quality trimming at Q25 with fastp, clone calling with MiXCR) and kept in-frame beta chains. Rows with a matching CDR3 protein are joined into one entry that keeps the most common DNA and genes. Present in this sample are approximately 500,000 distinct CDR3 sequences, about 14% of which were seen just once. The leading ten clones occupy roughly 10% of the sample. As regards this clonotype: Its target antigen remains unknown. The record has no base qualities; no much larger clone is one base away.

This TCR was sampled from a man aged 45-65 years who received an inactivated influenza vaccine. Donor details come from another sample of the same person, matched by shared clones. The sample was PBMCs from blood, taken approximately 12 days after vaccination. The V and J segments used are TRBV11-3 and TRBJ2-2; TRBD2 might be the D gene, on 5 matching bases. The encoded CDR3 is CASSLGTFTGELFF. The nucleotide sequence reads as follows: TGTGCCAGCAGCTTAGGGACTTTCACCGGGGAGCTGTTTTTT. Where the CDR3 stops, the reference TRBV11-3 and TRBJ2-2 genes take over; the full variable domain is EAGVVQSPRYKIIEKKQPVAFWCNPISGHNTLYWYLQNLGQGPELLIRYENEEAVDDSQLPKDRFSAERLKGVDSTLKIQPAELGDSAVYLCASSLGTFTGELFFGEGSRLTVL.